This T cell receptor beta chain comes out of a study of blood T cell repertoires in COVID-19. This clone appeared a single time. CDR1 SEHNR and CDR2 FQNEAQ come from the germline V gene (reference sequence). The CDR3 sequence is 12 residues long. Trimming took 3 bases from V and 4 from J, leaving 7 bases between them. Authors' data handling: Estimation of nucleated cell counts was performed using reference gene primer amplification. Here immunoSEQ multiplex PCR was the method, and the copy in TCRdb shows in-frame clones only, minus some. Clone size and V and J calls were adopted from that table, with D and trimming inferred from the DNA. In the table there are roughly 56,000 clones, about 91% of which are singletons.

This chain connects TRBV7-9 to TRBJ2-7; no reliable D call. This TCR was recovered from an older woman with COVID-19, enrolled during active disease. The sample comprised peripheral blood. CDR3 sequence (DNA): TGTGCCAGCAGCTTCAGAGGTTACGAGCAGTACTTC. Translating it yields CASSFRGYEQYF.